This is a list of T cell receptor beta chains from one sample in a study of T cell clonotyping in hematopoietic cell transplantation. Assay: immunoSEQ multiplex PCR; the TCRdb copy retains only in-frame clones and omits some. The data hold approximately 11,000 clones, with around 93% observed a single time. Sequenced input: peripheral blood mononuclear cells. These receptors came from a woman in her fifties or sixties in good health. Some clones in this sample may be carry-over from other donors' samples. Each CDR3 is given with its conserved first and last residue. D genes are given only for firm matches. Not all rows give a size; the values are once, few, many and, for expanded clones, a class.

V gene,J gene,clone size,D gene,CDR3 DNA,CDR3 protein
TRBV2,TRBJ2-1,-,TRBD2,TGTGCCAGCAGTGTAGCGGGTCCCATCGTGGGAAATGAGCAGTTCTTC,CASSVAGPIVGNEQFF
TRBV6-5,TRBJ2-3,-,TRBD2,TGTGCCAGCAGCCCCTCGGGGGGGCAGACAGATACGCAGTATTTT,CASSPSGGQTDTQYF
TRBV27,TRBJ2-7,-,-,TGTGCCAGCAGTTTATCGGGTGTTCACACCTACGAGCAGTACTTC,CASSLSGVHTYEQYF
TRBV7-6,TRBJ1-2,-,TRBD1,TGTGCCAGCAGCTTATTCGGGACAGGGGATGACTACACCTTC,CASSLFGTGDDYTF
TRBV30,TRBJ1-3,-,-,TGTGCCTGGATTAGCAGGGGATCTGGAAACACCATATATTTT,CAWISRGSGNTIYF
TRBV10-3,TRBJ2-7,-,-,TGTGCCATCAGTAGTACTAGGGGGGCCTACGAGCAGTACTTC,CAISSTRGAYEQYF
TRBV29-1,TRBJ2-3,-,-,TGCAGCGTTGCTTCAGACACAGATACGCAGTATTTT,CSVASDTDTQYF
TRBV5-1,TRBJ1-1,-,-,TGCGCCAGCAGCTTGGCCACGACCGACACTGAAGCTTTCTTT,CASSLATTDTEAFF
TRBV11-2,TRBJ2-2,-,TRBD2,TGTGCCAGCAGCTTTAGGCGGGTCGGGTTAGCGGGGGGCACCGGGGAGCTGTTTTTT,CASSFRRVGLAGGTGELFF
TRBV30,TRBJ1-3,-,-,TGTGCCTGGAACAGGGCTTCTGGAAACACCATATATTTT,CAWNRASGNTIYF
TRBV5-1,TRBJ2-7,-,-,TGCGCCAGCAGCCCCGCCGGGCAGGCCGGCCACGAGCAGTACTTC,CASSPAGQAGHEQYF
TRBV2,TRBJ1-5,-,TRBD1,TGTGCCAGCAGCGGGACAGGGTCGAGACAGCCCCAGCATTTT,CASSGTGSRQPQHF
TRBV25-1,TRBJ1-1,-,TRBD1,TGTGCCACCATACAGGGGGCGAGCACTGAAGCTTTCTTT,CATIQGASTEAFF
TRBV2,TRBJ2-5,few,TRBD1,TGTGCCAGCAGTCACGGACAGGGGGCTAGTAGAGAGACCCAGTACTTC,CASSHGQGASRETQYF
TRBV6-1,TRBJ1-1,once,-,TGTGCCAGTGGGATCGGGAACACTGAAGCTTTCTTT,CASGIGNTEAFF
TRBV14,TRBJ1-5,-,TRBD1,TGTGCCAGCAGCGACAGGGGTGCTCAGCCCCAGCATTTT,CASSDRGAQPQHF
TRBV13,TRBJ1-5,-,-,TGTGCCAGCAGCTTAAGCAATCAGCCCCAGCATTTT,CASSLSNQPQHF
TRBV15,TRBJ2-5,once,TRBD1,TGTGCCACCAGCAGGGGTACAGGGGACGCTGGGGTCGAGACCCAGTACTTC,CATSRGTGDAGVETQYF
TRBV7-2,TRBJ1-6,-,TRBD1,TGTGCCAGCAGCTTAGTACGGACAGGGGTATCACCCCTCCACTTT,CASSLVRTGVSPLHF
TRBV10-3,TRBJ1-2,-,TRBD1,TGTGCCATCAGTACCGGGACAGGGGGTAACTATGGCTACACCTTC,CAISTGTGGNYGYTF
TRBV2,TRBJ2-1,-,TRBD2,TGTGCCAGCTTTACACTCGGCCCCAGCGGGGGGGCTGATGAGCAGTTCTTC,CASFTLGPSGGADEQFF
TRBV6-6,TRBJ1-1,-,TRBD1,TGTGCCAGCAGTTACGCAGGGGGCACTGAAGCTTTCTTT,CASSYAGGTEAFF
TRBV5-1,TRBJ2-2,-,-,TGCGCCAGCAGCTTGGTAGGGTCCGGGGAGCTGTTTTTT,CASSLVGSGELFF
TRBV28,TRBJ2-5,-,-,TGTGCCAGCAGTTTGACAGGGAGGGCTATCCAAGAGACCCAGTACTTC,CASSLTGRAIQETQYF
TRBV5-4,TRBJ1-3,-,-,TGTGCCAGCACTCGCGACGGGGGAGGGAACACCATATATTTT,CASTRDGGGNTIYF
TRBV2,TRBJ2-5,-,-,TGTGCCAGCAGTGAAGGTCGATTTCAAGAGACCCAGTACTTC,CASSEGRFQETQYF
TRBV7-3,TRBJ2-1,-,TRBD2,TGTGCCAGCAGCTTAAAGCCTAGCGGGGGGCAAATTGAGCAGTTCTTC,CASSLKPSGGQIEQFF
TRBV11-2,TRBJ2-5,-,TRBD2,TGTGCCAGCAGCTTAGCCCCGCTAGCGGGGGGAGAGACCCAGTACTTC,CASSLAPLAGGETQYF
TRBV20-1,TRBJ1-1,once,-,TGCAGTGAAACGGTGAACACTGAAGCTTTCTTT,CSETVNTEAFF
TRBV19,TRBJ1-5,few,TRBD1,TGTGCCAGTAGTATAGGGGGGGGACAGGGAAGCCAGCCCCAGCATTTT,CASSIGGGQGSQPQHF
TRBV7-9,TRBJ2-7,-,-,TGTGCCAGCAGCTTAGCGGGGGTCACATACGAGCAGTACTTC,CASSLAGVTYEQYF
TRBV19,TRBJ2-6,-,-,TGTGCCAGTAGTATGGCGGGCTCTGGGGCCAACGTCCTGACTTTC,CASSMAGSGANVLTF
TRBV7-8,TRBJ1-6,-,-,TGTGCCAGCAGCTTATGGCGGGCAGGCCTTAATTCACCCCTCCACTTT,CASSLWRAGLNSPLHF
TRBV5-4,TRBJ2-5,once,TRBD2,TGTGCCAGCAGCCAGAATCGACTAGCGGGGTCAAAGACCCAGTACTTC,CASSQNRLAGSKTQYF
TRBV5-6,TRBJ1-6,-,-,TGTGCCAGCAGCCTAGTAGGGGCTAGTTCACCCCTCCACTTT,CASSLVGASSPLHF
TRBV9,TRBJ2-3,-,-,TGTGCCAGCAGCTATGGGGGGCTAGGCGGCGATACGCAGTATTTT,CASSYGGLGGDTQYF
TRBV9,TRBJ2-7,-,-,TGTGCCAGCAGTAGTTCCTACGAGCAGTACTTC,CASSSSYEQYF
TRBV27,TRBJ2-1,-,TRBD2,TGTGCCAGCAGTTCTTTGGGGGTCGGGGGGGCCGTCTACAATGAGCAGTTCTTC,CASSSLGVGGAVYNEQFF
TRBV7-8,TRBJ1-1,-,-,TGTGCCAGCAGCTTAGGCGCGGGCAGGGGCACTGAAGCTTTCTTT,CASSLGAGRGTEAFF
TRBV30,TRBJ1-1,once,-,TGTGCCTGGGGAGAGGGGCAGGGAGCTTTCTTT,CAWGEGQGAFF
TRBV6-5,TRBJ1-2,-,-,TGTGCCAGCAGGAACTGGGGCAATGGCTACACCTTC,CASRNWGNGYTF
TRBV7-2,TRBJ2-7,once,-,TGTGCCAGCAGACCCGGGACCGGTGGGAACGAGCAGTACTTC,CASRPGTGGNEQYF
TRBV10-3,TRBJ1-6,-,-,TGTGCCATCAAGGGGAGGACCTATAATTCACCCCTCCACTTT,CAIKGRTYNSPLHF
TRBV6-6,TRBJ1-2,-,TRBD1,TGTGCCTCCCGGACAGGACCCTATGGCTACACCTTC,CASRTGPYGYTF